The 23 T cell receptor beta chains reported below all come from one sample, sequenced in a study of T cell responses to AZD1222 COVID-19 vaccine. The data were produced by immunoSEQ multiplex PCR, yet TCRdb's version contains in-frame clones alone and is incomplete. The sample carries some 170,000 clones, over 85% recorded once. The sample in question was peripheral blood, obtained 28 days after the second dose of the MenACWY control vaccine. Receptor source: an adult who received the MenACWY meningococcal vaccine as a control.

In DNA, the CDR3 is TGTGCCAGCAGGACGCCTAGGGGACAGACTGAAGCTTTCTTT. This sequence encodes CASRTPRGQTEAFF. This chain uses TRBV2 with TRBJ1-1, with 7 bases lining up with TRBD1. Germline V gene sequence: CDR1 SNHLY, CDR2 FYNNEI. This CDR3 is built from 14 residues. V lost 6 bases, J lost 5 bases, and 9 bases stayed unmatched. The whole variable domain, remainder taken from reference TRBV2 and TRBJ1-1, is EPEVTQTPSHQVTQMGQEVILRCVPISNHLYFYWYRQILGQKVEFLVSFYNNEISEKSEIFDDQFSVERPDGSNFTLKIRSTKLEDSAMYFCASRTPRGQTEAFFGQGTRLTVV.

This clone is a singleton in its sample. This chain uses TRBV2 with TRBJ1-1; 7 nucleotides align to TRBD1. The germline CDR1 and CDR2 sequences are SNHLY and FYNNEI. V shed 4 bases and J 6 bases; nucleotides not matched to a gene: 5. This CDR3 is 13 amino acids long. The CDR3 DNA is TGTGCCAGCAGTGGACAGGGTCTGGCTGAAGCTTTCTTT. Translating it yields CASSGQGLAEAFF. The whole variable domain, filled in from reference TRBV2 and TRBJ1-1, reads EPEVTQTPSHQVTQMGQEVILRCVPISNHLYFYWYRQILGQKVEFLVSFYNNEISEKSEIFDDQFSVERPDGSNFTLKIRSTKLEDSAMYFCASSGQGLAEAFFGQGTRLTVV.

CDR3 protein: CASSSLDEGYEQYF. The CDR3 bases are TGTGCCAGCTCATCTCTGGACGAGGGATACGAGCAGTACTTC. The rearrangement links TRBV18 to TRBJ2-7, with D perhaps matching TRBD2 (5 bases). CDR1 and CDR2 from the germline V gene are KGHSH and LQKENI. V shed 5 bases and J shed 4 bases, with 15 bases lying between them. This CDR3 comprises 14 residues.

V is TRBV6-2 or TRBV6-3 and J is TRBJ1-2, with TRBD1 matching over 8 bases. Germline loops: CDR1 MNHEY, CDR2 SVGEGT. This CDR3 contains 15 residues. With V trimmed by 5 bases and J by 5 bases, 10 bases remained unmatched. The CDR3 DNA sequence: TGTGCCAGCAGTAAGACAGGGGTGATTACGTATGGCTACACCTTC. It is translated as CASSKTGVITYGYTF.

The chain employs TRBV3-1 (or the pseudogene TRBV3-2) and TRBJ2-1, with 8 bases identical to TRBD2. Germline assignment: CDR1 LGHDT and CDR2 YNNKEL (reference sequence). V shed 1 base and J 5 bases; nucleotides not matched to a gene: 7. The CDR3 is 16 amino acids. The CDR3 DNA sequence: TGTGCCAGCAGCCAAGGTATGCGGGGGGCCCACAATGAGCAGTTCTTC. Amino acid sequence: CASSQGMRGAHNEQFF.

DNA for the CDR3: TGTGCCAGCAGCCCAGGGACAGGGGGAAACACCTTC. Amino acids: CASSPGTGGNTF. V is TRBV5-4 and J is TRBJ1-2; TRBD1 agrees at 11 bases. V shed 4 bases, J shed 12 bases, and the junction held 5 bases outside the gene matches. This CDR3 region has 12 residues. CDR1 and CDR2 (germline): SGHNT, YYREEE (reference sequence).

This clone was counted a few times. This chain joins TRBV4-2 and TRBJ1-2, with D possibly matching TRBD1 (5 bases). V lost 0 bases and J lost 1, with 9 bases in between. Per the germline V gene, CDR1 is LGHNA and CDR2 is YNFKEQ. The length of the CDR3 is 15 residues. As DNA, the CDR3 is TGTGCCAGCAGCCAAGAAGACAGTCTTAACTATGGCTACACCTTC. Amino acids: CASSQEDSLNYGYTF.

The chain recombines TRBV4-1 with TRBJ1-1; possible D gene TRBD1, 5 bases. In germline, CDR1 is MGHRA, CDR2 YSYEKL. Trimming removed 4 bases at V and 0 bases at J, with 12 bases between. The CDR3 extends over 15 amino acids. In DNA form, the CDR3 reads TGCGCCAGCAGCCCCGGAGCAGGGATGAACACTGAAGCTTTCTTT. Its translation is CASSPGAGMNTEAFF.

V and J are TRBV3-1 (or the pseudogene TRBV3-2) and TRBJ1-1; TRBD1 agrees at 7 bases. This CDR3 spans 15 amino acids. The J segment lost 2 bases and the V segment lost 3 bases, leaving 6 bases of the junction unmatched. Germline assignment: CDR1 LGHDT and CDR2 YNNKEL (reference sequence). In nucleotides, the CDR3 is TGTGCCAGCAGCCAGTACAGGGGACTTAACACTGAAGCTTTCTTT. This gives the protein CASSQYRGLNTEAFF.

The chain employs TRBV12-3 or TRBV12-4 and TRBJ1-5; D unresolved. V lost 5 bases to trimming and J lost 5 bases, with 10 bases between them. The CDR3 contains 13 residues. The CDR3 bases are TGTGCCAGCAGTGCCTTGAGCTATCAGCCCCAGCATTTT. Its translation is CASSALSYQPQHF.

The chain is built from TRBV5-4 and TRBJ2-5; D is perhaps TRBD1 or TRBD2 (6 bases each). CDR3 length: 16 residues. Germline lookup yields CDR1 SGHNT and CDR2 YYREEE (reference sequence). V shed 0 bases and J shed 4 bases, with 16 bases lying between them. The CDR3, as DNA: TGTGCCAGCAGCTTGGATGGGGGGCTGGGTAGAGAGACCCAGTACTTC. Residues: CASSLDGGLGRETQYF.

This clone occurred once. This chain links TRBV6-2 or TRBV6-3 with TRBJ2-3, with 11 positions matching TRBD2. Trimming removed 5 bases from V and 3 bases from J; junction bases left unmatched: 4. The germline V gene encodes CDR1 MNHEY and CDR2 SVGEGT. CDR3 length: 15 residues. CDR3 coding DNA: TGTGCCAGCAGTCCCCTAGCGGGGGGAACAGATACGCAGTATTTT. Translated, it gives CASSPLAGGTDTQYF.

This clone occurred a few times. The genes are TRBV27 and TRBJ2-5; D might be TRBD2 (7 bases). The CDR3 has 13 residues. Trimming cost V 2 bases and J 7 bases, with 11 bases left between them. Germline CDR1 is MNHEY and CDR2 is SMNVEV (reference sequence). CDR3 region: CASSLGGAATQYF. The CDR3 coding sequence is TGTGCCAGCAGTTTAGGGGGGGCGGCGACCCAGTACTTC.

This clone was detected once. CDR3 coding DNA: TGTGCCAGCAGCCAAGAACAGGGATCGGAAGCTTTCTTT. This sequence encodes CASSQEQGSEAFF. V is TRBV12-3 or TRBV12-4 and J is TRBJ1-1, with D perhaps matching TRBD1 (6 bases). Trimming pared 6 bases from V and 8 bases from J, leaving 16 bases between. The CDR3 covers 13 residues.

This chain joins TRBV30 and TRBJ2-5, with 10 bases fitting TRBD2. With 3 bases clipped from V and 6 bases from J, the junction kept 7 bases outside the gene matches. CDR1 is GTSNPN and CDR2 is SVGIG in the germline V gene (reference sequence). CDR3 length: 14 residues. Here the CDR3 DNA reads TGTGCCTGGAGCATTAGCGGGGGGAGAAAGACCCAGTACTTC. It codes for CAWSISGGRKTQYF.

The chain is built from TRBV9 and TRBJ2-1, with TRBD2 as a possible D gene (6 bases). This CDR3 has 14 residues. Germline CDR1 is SGDLS and CDR2 is YYNGEE. V lost 4 bases, J lost 8 bases, and 16 bases lay in between. For the CDR3, the DNA is TGTGCCAGCAGCCTCAGTCGGGGGTTCGATGAGCAGTTCTTC. This translates into CASSLSRGFDEQFF.

The chain is built from TRBV10-3 and TRBJ2-7; TRBD1 or TRBD2 may be the D gene (5 bases each). The V gene's germline CDR1 is ENHRY and CDR2 SYGVKD. The germline V and J ends were trimmed by 7 bases and 4 bases, with 14 bases remaining between them. This CDR3 is built from 13 residues. DNA for the CDR3: TGTGCCATCAAGCCGAGGGACGGTTACGAGCAGTACTTC. This gives the protein CAIKPRDGYEQYF.

The chain has TRBV6-5 and TRBJ1-5, with 11 nucleotides matching TRBD1. The V gene end was trimmed by 7 bases and the J gene end by 4 bases; junction bases not matched to a gene: 6. This CDR3 contains 15 residues. Looked up from germline, CDR1 is MNHEY and CDR2 is SVGAGI. The CDR3 DNA sequence: TGTGCCAGCATCCTAGGGACAGGGGGTAATCAGCCCCAGCATTTT. Translated: CASILGTGGNQPQHF.

This rearrangement joins TRBV5-1 to TRBJ2-1; TRBD1 matches 8 bases. This CDR3 region has 16 residues. Germline V gene data show CDR1 as SGHRS and CDR2 as YFSETQ. Losses at the gene ends were 0 bases for V and 8 bases for J; bases not matched to a gene: 10. Here the CDR3 DNA reads TGCGCCAGCAGCTTGGAGGGGACAGGCCCTTGGGATGAGCAGTTCTTC. It is translated as CASSLEGTGPWDEQFF.

The rearrangement links TRBV28 to TRBJ1-3; no clear D. Deletions cut 5 bases from V and 5 bases from J, with 10 bases between. The CDR3 has 13 amino acids. Germline loops: CDR1 MDHEN, CDR2 SYDVKM. The CDR3, as DNA: TGTGCCAGCAGTCGGACGGGCCGAAACACCATATATTTT. This sequence encodes CASSRTGRNTIYF.

This chain uses TRBV6-5 with TRBJ1-1, with a weak D call TRBD1 (6 bases). This CDR3 has 13 residues. Germline V CDR1 and CDR2: MNHEY, SVGAGI. Between the trimmed V and J ends, which lost 2 bases and 7 bases, there was a span of 11 bases. This chain's CDR3 is CASSYVGASEAFF. The DNA of the CDR3 is TGTGCCAGCAGTTACGTGGGGGCGAGTGAAGCTTTCTTT.

This chain links TRBV6-2 or TRBV6-3 with TRBJ1-1, with D tentatively TRBD1 (5 bases). CDR1 is MNHEY, CDR2 SVGEGT, per germline. Trimming took off 5 bases at V and 6 bases at J, with 19 bases between the two ends. This CDR3 has 15 amino acids. This CDR3 reads CASSLQALGGAEAFF. The CDR3 DNA reads TGTGCCAGCAGTCTCCAAGCATTGGGGGGGGCTGAAGCTTTCTTT.

This clone was detected only once. V and J are TRBV7-8 and TRBJ1-6, with TRBD1 identical over 7 bases. The germline V gene encodes CDR1 SGHVS and CDR2 FQNEAQ. Trimming cost V 5 bases and J 0 bases; bases outside gene matches: 7. This CDR3 comprises 17 residues. CDR3 residues: CASSPGQFSSYNSPLHF. The CDR3 region has the DNA TGTGCCAGCAGCCCGGGACAGTTTAGCTCCTATAATTCACCCCTCCACTTT. Complete variable domain (other parts from reference TRBV7-8 and TRBJ1-6): GAGVSQSPRYKVAKRGQDVALRCDPISGHVSLFWYQQALGQGPEFLTYFQNEAQLDKSGLPSDRFFAERPEGSVSTLKIQRTQQEDSAVYLCASSPGQFSSYNSPLHFGNGTRLTVT.